This T cell receptor beta chain was captured in a study of long-term antiretroviral therapy in people with HIV. Trimming took 5 bases from V and 0 from J, leaving 10 bases between them. The germline V gene encodes CDR1 SGHTA and CDR2 FQGNSA. The CDR3 runs to 15 residues. The run of the v3.0 immunoSEQ assay was at survey level. TCRdb keeps only in-frame clones here, not all; method: immunoSEQ multiplex PCR. This table has roughly 14,000 clones, around 83% appearing once. The V and J genes are TRBV7-2 and TRBJ2-2; D may be TRBD2 (5 bases). Sequenced here: unsorted PBMCs, sampled 0.4 years after starting antiretroviral therapy. The source of this sequence is a young man with HIV. The CDR3 DNA sequence: TGTGCCAGCAGCCCCTTCGGGACGAACACCGGGGAGCTGTTTTTT. Translating it yields CASSPFGTNTGELFF.